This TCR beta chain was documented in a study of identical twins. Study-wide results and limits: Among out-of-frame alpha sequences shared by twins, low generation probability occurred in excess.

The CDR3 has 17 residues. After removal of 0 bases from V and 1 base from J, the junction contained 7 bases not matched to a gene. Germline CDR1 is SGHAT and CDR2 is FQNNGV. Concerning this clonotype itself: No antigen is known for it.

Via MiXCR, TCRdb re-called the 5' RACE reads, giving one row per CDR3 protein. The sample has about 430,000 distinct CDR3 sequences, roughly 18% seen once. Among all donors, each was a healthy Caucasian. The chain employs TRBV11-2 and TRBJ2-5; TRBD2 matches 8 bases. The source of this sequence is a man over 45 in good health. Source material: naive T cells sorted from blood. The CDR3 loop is CASSLDTGGRGQETQYF. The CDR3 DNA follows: TGTGCCAGCAGCTTAGATACGGGAGGGCGGGGCCAAGAGACCCAGTACTTC.